This TCR beta chain emerged from a study of T cell changes during pregnancy in multiple sclerosis. Method: immunoSEQ multiplex PCR; TCRdb's copy keeps in-frame clones and lacks some. This sample has about 38,000 clones, with under 95% found just once. Germline V gene sequence: CDR1 SGHDN, CDR2 FVKESK. This CDR3 is built from 15 residues. J was trimmed by 1 base and V by 4 bases; bases with no gene match: 7. The chain joins TRBV14 to TRBJ2-7, with 7 bases aligning to TRBD1. This specimen was CD8+ T cells from peripheral blood mononuclear cells, taken in the third trimester of pregnancy. This TCR derives from a female donor with multiple sclerosis, enrolled in a pregnancy study. The CDR3: CASSPRGTASYEQYF. Here the CDR3 DNA reads TGTGCCAGCAGCCCTAGGGGGACAGCATCCTACGAGCAGTACTTC.